The T cell receptor beta chain under discussion was sequenced for a study of cytomegalovirus exposure and HLA in healthy donors. Study-wide points: Roughly uniform sequencing depth across donors was assumed, possibly incorrectly.

The PCR employed 60 Vbeta primers together with 13 Jbeta primers. Using immunoSEQ multiplex PCR, the repertoire was profiled, and TCRdb retains in-frame clones only, with some absent. The data contain some 88,000 clones, roughly 69% of them singletons. The V and J ends lost 1 base and 0 bases respectively, with 4 bases between them. In germline, CDR1 is MNHNS, CDR2 SASEGT. The CDR3 loop spans 13 amino acids. This clone was seen a handful of times. Its antigen is undetermined. Additional DNA sequences in this sample encode the identical CDR3. The chain employs TRBV6-1 and TRBJ2-7, with D unclear. The sequence came from a woman aged 25 to 39 in good health and CMV-seronegative. Sequenced: PBMCs. The CDR3 sequence is CASSEGLSYEQYF. CDR3 sequence (DNA): TGTGCCAGCAGTGAAGGGCTCTCCTACGAGCAGTACTTC.